A single sample is the source of the 5 T cell receptor beta chains below, sequenced in a study of blood T cell repertoires in COVID-19 (TCRdb year 2020). The receptor library was made with the immunoSEQ multiplex PCR assay. Not all clones reach the TCRdb copy of this immuneACCESS table, which keeps in-frame sequences only. Checked studies attribute under half of the gap to unresolved V genes and leave the rest unexplained. Recorded for this sample are approximately 45,000 clones; about 70% of them occurred a single time. Around 60% of the sample goes to the ten largest clones. The sequenced material came from peripheral blood. The receptor source for this set is an elderly man with acute or convalescent COVID-19.

This clone showed up just a few times. The chain combines TRBV7-2 with TRBJ2-7, with 10 bases lining up with TRBD2. This CDR3 contains 16 residues. J was trimmed by 2 bases and V by 2 bases; bases with no gene match: 6. Germline V gene data show CDR1 as SGHTA and CDR2 as FQGNSA. The CDR3 reads CASSLQGTSAAYEQYF. CDR3 sequence (DNA): TGTGCCAGCAGCTTACAGGGGACTAGCGCTGCCTACGAGCAGTACTTC.

This chain connects TRBV6-2 or TRBV6-3 to TRBJ1-5, with D unclear. Trimming shortened V by 1 base and J by 4 bases, and 11 bases separated the two germline ends. CDR3 length: 15 residues. Per the germline V gene, CDR1 is MNHEY and CDR2 is SVGEGT. The chain's CDR3 is CASSYLGGINQPQHF. CDR3 nucleotide sequence: TGTGCCAGCAGTTACTTAGGCGGCATAAATCAGCCCCAGCATTTT.

The chain links TRBV14 to TRBJ2-1; 10 nucleotides line up with TRBD1. This CDR3 is 17 amino acids long. Germline CDR1 and CDR2: SGHDN and FVKESK. Trimming cost V 4 bases and J 3 bases; bases outside gene matches: 9. The CDR3 sequence is CASSLEGWDRGYNEQFF. CDR3 coding DNA: TGTGCCAGCAGCCTTGAGGGTTGGGACAGGGGCTACAATGAGCAGTTCTTC.

The rearrangement joins TRBV19 to TRBJ2-4; 8 bases match TRBD2. Germline V gives CDR1 LNHDA, CDR2 SQIVND (reference sequence). The V gene end was trimmed by 2 bases and the J gene end by 7 bases; junction bases not matched to a gene: 13. The CDR3 covers 17 residues. The DNA of the CDR3 is TGTGCCAGTAGTATACTCTCTGAAGCGGGAGTAAGGAACATTCAGTACTTC. It translates to CASSILSEAGVRNIQYF.

CDR3 sequence reads: CASSFSGRGVNEQFF. CDR3 coding DNA: TGTGCCAGCAGCTTTAGCGGGAGGGGAGTTAATGAGCAGTTCTTC. The rearrangement links TRBV13 to TRBJ2-1; 11 bases are a match to TRBD2. Per the germline V gene, CDR1 is PRHDT and CDR2 is FYEKMQ (reference sequence). With V trimmed by 3 bases and J by 7 bases, 5 bases remained unmatched. CDR3 length: 15 residues.